The 15 T cell receptor beta chains listed next were all sequenced from one sample in a study of cytomegalovirus exposure and HLA in healthy donors. Profiling relied on immunoSEQ multiplex PCR, and the TCRdb table lists in-frame clones only, not all of them. This table has 240,000 or so clones, about 90% appearing once. Sequenced sample: PBMCs. These receptors were obtained from a woman aged 30 to 39 in good health and CMV-seropositive.

The genes are TRBV11-3 and TRBJ2-1, with TRBD2 matching over 16 bases. V was pared by 4 bases and J by 12 bases, with 6 bases of the junction left unmatched. There are 15 residues in the CDR3. Germline V gene data show CDR1 as SGHNT and CDR2 as YENEEA. The CDR3: CASSSGTSGRAWQFF. Here the CDR3 DNA reads TGTGCCAGCAGCTCCGGGACTAGCGGGAGGGCTTGGCAGTTCTTC.

The rearrangement uses TRBV10-2 and TRBJ2-7, with D possibly TRBD1 on 6 matching bases. The CDR3 is 14 residues long. Looked up from germline, CDR1 is WSHSY and CDR2 is SAAADI. V was cut by 1 base and J by 6 bases, with 13 bases left in between. DNA for the CDR3: TGCGCCAGCAGTGAGTGGCCAGGGGTCGGCGAGCAGTACTTC. It is translated as CASSEWPGVGEQYF.

V gene TRBV6-6 combines with J gene TRBJ1-1; TRBD1 agrees at 8 bases. V shed 4 bases, J shed 10 bases, and the junction held 14 bases outside the gene matches. Germline V gene lookup returns CDR1 MNHNY and CDR2 SVGAGI (reference sequence). CDR3 length: 15 amino acids. The CDR3 DNA is TGTGCCAGCAGTTCCATGACAGGGGCCACTGAGGGAGCTTTCTTT. This encodes CASSSMTGATEGAFF.

This chain uses TRBV7-2 with TRBJ1-1, with D unresolved. CDR3 length: 11 amino acids. Trimming took off 4 bases at V and 3 bases at J, with 3 bases between the two ends. In germline, CDR1 is SGHTA, CDR2 FQGNSA. Written as DNA, the CDR3 is TGTGCCAGCAGCTACTACACTGAAGCTTTCTTT. Its protein product is CASSYYTEAFF.

The rearrangement links TRBV7-6 to TRBJ2-2; D is ambiguous. Germline CDR1 and CDR2: SGHVS and FNYEAQ. The length of the CDR3 is 13 residues. V lost 6 bases and J 3 bases, leaving 8 bases between the germline ends. CDR3 coding DNA: TGTGCCAGCAGTGCTACGTACACCGGGGAGCTGTTTTTT. Translating it yields CASSATYTGELFF.

The chain has TRBV7-2 and TRBJ2-5, with 7 nucleotides matching TRBD2. The CDR3 is made up of 14 amino acids. V dropped 2 bases and J dropped 6; count of bases not matched to a gene: 6. The germline gives CDR1 SGHTA, CDR2 FQGNSA. The CDR3 nucleotides read TGTGCCAGCAGCTTACGCGCGGGAGAACAGACCCAGTACTTC. Protein product: CASSLRAGEQTQYF.

The chain employs TRBV29-1 and TRBJ2-7; 9 bases map to TRBD1. CDR1 and CDR2 (germline): SQVTM, ANQGSEA. The CDR3 consists of 15 residues. V trimming: 4 bases; J trimming: 2 bases; junction bases outside the gene matches: 9. CDR3 protein: CSVGAAQGATYEQYF. The CDR3, as DNA: TGCAGCGTTGGTGCGGCACAGGGGGCGACCTACGAGCAGTACTTC.

The rearrangement joins TRBV5-4 to TRBJ2-7; 7 positions agree with TRBD1. The CDR3 is made up of 15 amino acids. V trimming: 5 bases; J trimming: 2 bases; junction bases outside the gene matches: 10. CDR1 and CDR2 (germline): SGHNT, YYREEE (reference sequence). In DNA, the CDR3 is TGTGCCAGCAGTTTACCAGGGGGACCCACCTACGAGCAGTACTTC. Residues: CASSLPGGPTYEQYF.

The chain has TRBV5-1 and TRBJ2-3, with D possibly being TRBD1 (6 bases). Germline V lookup: CDR1 SGHRS, CDR2 YFSETQ. The CDR3 contains 15 residues. The V end was cut by 4 bases, the J end by 5 bases, with 17 bases between. The CDR3 region is CASSKPQGREDTQYF. The CDR3, as DNA: TGCGCCAGCAGCAAGCCTCAGGGGAGAGAAGATACGCAGTATTTT.

The chain has TRBV29-1 and TRBJ2-7, with TRBD1 matching 9 bases. From germline, CDR1 is SQVTM and CDR2 ANQGSEA. This CDR3 contains 11 residues. V was clipped by 4 bases and J by 6 bases; unmatched bases: 1. The CDR3 protein is CSVGDRAEQYF. The CDR3 DNA reads as TGCAGCGTTGGGGACAGGGCCGAGCAGTACTTC.

The chain has TRBV12-1 and TRBJ1-2. TRBV12-1 is listed as a pseudogene. This CDR3 contains 15 residues. CDR3 nucleotide sequence: TGTGCCAGCAGCTTAAAGACAGAACCGGGGGATGGCTACACCTTC. Its protein product is CASSLKTEPGDGYTF.

The rearrangement uses TRBV6-1 and TRBJ1-1; 7 bases are shared with TRBD1. Germline V gene data show CDR1 as MNHNS and CDR2 as SASEGT. Unmatched junction bases numbered 12, after V lost 4 bases and J lost 1 base. CDR3 size: 17 residues. CDR3 DNA sequence: TGTGCCAGCAGTGGGGGACATACAGGGGCAAAGAACACTGAAGCTTTCTTT. It yields the protein CASSGGHTGAKNTEAFF.

The chain uses TRBV27 and TRBJ2-5, with TRBD2 matching 10 bases. The CDR3 extends over 16 amino acids. Trimming took 5 bases from V and 3 from J; bases not matched to a gene: 9. Germline V lookup: CDR1 MNHEY, CDR2 SMNVEV (reference sequence). CDR3 sequence (DNA): TGTGCCAGCAGTGACAGCGGGAGGGCCGACGAAGAGACCCAGTACTTC. This encodes CASSDSGRADEETQYF.

This chain connects TRBV25-1 to TRBJ2-2, with TRBD2 as a possible D gene (7 bases). The V end was cut by 8 bases, the J end by 5 bases, with 24 bases between. The CDR3 is made up of 17 amino acids. Per germline, CDR1 MGHDK and CDR2 SYGVNS. CDR3 DNA: TGTGCCAGCGGGGGGCCCACCATGCGGGAGCTGACCGGGGAGCTGTTTTTT. It codes for CASGGPTMRELTGELFF.

The gene calls are TRBV19 and TRBJ1-2; D is ambiguous. V was cut by 5 bases and J by 3 bases, with 16 bases left in between. This CDR3 has 15 amino acids. Germline V lookup: CDR1 LNHDA, CDR2 SQIVND (reference sequence). CDR3 coding DNA: TGTGCCAGTAGTGTGGCGGGGAGACTGGACTATGGCTACACCTTC. It translates to CASSVAGRLDYGYTF. Full variable domain (remainder filled in from reference TRBV19 and TRBJ1-2): DGGITQSPKYLFRKEGQNVTLSCEQNLNHDAMYWYRQDPGQGLRLIYYSQIVNDFQKGDIAEGYSVSREKKESFPLTVTSAQKNPTAFYLCASSVAGRLDYGYTFGSGTRLTVV.